The 26 T cell receptor beta chains below were found in one sample sequenced in a study of blood T cell repertoires in COVID-19 (dated by TCRdb to about 2020). The method behind the library was the immunoSEQ multiplex PCR assay. Imported from immuneACCESS, the table was reduced by TCRdb to in-frame sequences with V and J called. These copies leave out some clones; in studies compared against another copy, an unresolved V gene accounts for under half, and the cause of the remainder is not known. The sample profile shows around 300,000 clones; nearly 90% of them were found once. The top ten constitute roughly 1% of the sample. Source material: peripheral blood. These receptors were taken from a woman in her thirties or forties with COVID-19, enrolled during active disease.

The V gene is TRBV5-6, the J gene TRBJ1-5; possible D gene TRBD1, 6 bases. The germline V gene encodes CDR1 SGHDT and CDR2 YYEEEE. V lost 4 bases and J 7 bases, leaving 12 bases between the germline ends. The CDR3 spans 13 residues. The CDR3 sequence: CASSHGGAQPQHF. CDR3 in DNA: TGTGCCAGCAGCCACGGGGGGGCCCAGCCCCAGCATTTT.

This clone appeared once. The chain combines TRBV28 with TRBJ1-1; 7 bases are shared with TRBD1. Germline-derived CDR1 and CDR2 are MDHEN and SYDVKM. CDR3 length: 14 amino acids. V dropped 5 bases and J dropped 0; count of bases not matched to a gene: 3. The CDR3 protein is CASSTGALNTEAFF. CDR3 DNA sequence: TGTGCCAGCAGTACAGGGGCGTTGAACACTGAAGCTTTCTTT.

This clone was detected only once. The chain employs TRBV19 and TRBJ1-6; a possible D gene is TRBD1 (5 bases). Per the germline V gene, CDR1 is LNHDA and CDR2 is SQIVND (reference sequence). V gave up 7 bases and J gave up 8 bases, with 18 bases separating them. The CDR3 contains 15 residues. Here the CDR3 DNA reads TGTGCCAGTAAAGCCCAGTTTGGGGGGGATTCACCCCTCCACTTT. It yields the protein CASKAQFGGDSPLHF.

The chain is built from TRBV7-9 and TRBJ2-2, with a tentative D call TRBD2 (5 bases). The CDR3 covers 13 residues. Trimming pared 2 bases from V and 7 bases from J, leaving 8 bases between. Germline CDR1 reads SEHNR; CDR2 reads FQNEAQ (reference sequence). The DNA of the CDR3 is TGTGCCAGCAGCTTAATTGCGGGCGGGGAGCTGTTTTTT. Translated, it gives CASSLIAGGELFF.

This clone has only one observation. V gene TRBV6-5 combines with J gene TRBJ1-5, with a weak D call TRBD1 (5 bases). The CDR3 has 13 amino acids. Looked up from germline, CDR1 is MNHEY and CDR2 is SVGAGI. With 6 bases removed from V and 7 bases from J, the gap between germline ends came to 13 bases. The CDR3 spells CASRSGFRQPQHF. CDR3 sequence (DNA): TGTGCCAGCAGATCAGGGTTTCGGCAGCCCCAGCATTTT.

V and J are TRBV7-2 and TRBJ2-3; D call uncertain. Germline-derived CDR1 and CDR2 are SGHTA and FQGNSA. This CDR3 has 14 residues. Trimming took off 5 bases at V and 1 base at J, with 10 bases between the two ends. The CDR3 protein is CASSPGLGTDTQYF. The CDR3, as DNA: TGTGCCAGCAGCCCAGGTCTGGGCACAGATACGCAGTATTTT.

This chain joins TRBV5-6 and TRBJ2-7; D is undetermined. The CDR3 has 12 amino acids. The ends were cut back, 2 bases at V and 3 bases at J, with 6 bases in the middle. Germline V gene sequence: CDR1 SGHDT, CDR2 YYEEEE. The CDR3 bases are TGTGCCAGCAGCTTAACTCTCTACGAGCAGTACTTC. Translation: CASSLTLYEQYF.

The gene calls are TRBV5-1 and TRBJ2-5; 14 bases agree with TRBD2. The CDR3 runs to 16 residues. After removal of 4 bases from V and 4 bases from J, the junction contained 6 bases not matched to a gene. Germline V lookup: CDR1 SGHRS, CDR2 YFSETQ. The CDR3 region has the DNA TGCGCCAGCAGCCAGGGACTAGCGGGAGTCGGAGAGACCCAGTACTTC. It codes for CASSQGLAGVGETQYF.

This chain links TRBV3-1 (or the pseudogene TRBV3-2) with TRBJ2-7; 8 bases map to TRBD2. The V segment lost 4 bases and the J segment 4 bases; nucleotides outside the gene matches: 9. Germline lookup yields CDR1 LGHDT and CDR2 YNNKEL (reference sequence). The CDR3 sequence is 15 residues long. CDR3 residues: CASSRPGLEVYEQYF. Written as DNA, the CDR3 is TGTGCCAGCAGCCGCCCGGGACTAGAAGTTTACGAGCAGTACTTC.

The chain carries TRBV7-9 and TRBJ2-2, with 10 positions matching TRBD2. J lost 8 bases, V lost 8 bases, and 20 bases had no gene match. The CDR3 totals 18 residues. Germline loops: CDR1 SEHNR, CDR2 FQNEAQ (reference sequence). CDR3 sequence (DNA): TGTGCCAGCTTGTCGGCGAAAGGACTAGCGGTTATTAGGGGGGAGCTGTTTTTT. Translated, it gives CASLSAKGLAVIRGELFF.

V usage is TRBV4-3 and J usage is TRBJ1-6; weak D call: TRBD1 (5 bases). The CDR3 length is 15 residues. Germline lookup yields CDR1 LGHNA and CDR2 YSLEER. V lost 0 bases to trimming and J lost 7 bases, with 10 bases between them. CDR3 region: CASSQEPGGNSPLHF. The CDR3 nucleotides read TGCGCCAGCAGCCAAGAACCGGGGGGGAATTCACCCCTCCACTTT.

This rearrangement joins TRBV5-1 to TRBJ2-1; TRBD2 is a possible D gene (6 bases). The CDR3 runs to 14 residues. Germline lookup yields CDR1 SGHRS and CDR2 YFSETQ. V was cut by 1 base and J by 5 bases, with 10 bases left in between. DNA of the CDR3: TGCGCCAGCAGCTTGTCGGGAGCCCACAATGAGCAGTTCTTC. Its translation is CASSLSGAHNEQFF.

This chain joins TRBV18 and TRBJ2-3; TRBD1 agrees at 8 bases. In germline, CDR1 is KGHSH, CDR2 LQKENI. With 6 bases clipped from V and 2 bases from J, the junction kept 10 bases outside the gene matches. The CDR3 spans 16 residues. The CDR3 is CASSPLRTGPTDTQYF. The CDR3, as DNA: TGTGCCAGCTCCCCGCTCAGGACAGGGCCCACAGATACGCAGTATTTT.

With respect to this clone: The sample carries other DNA sequences with the same CDR3. This sequence joins TRBV30 and TRBJ2-7; the D gene is possibly TRBD1 (5 bases). Between the trimmed V and J ends, which lost 3 bases and 5 bases, there was a span of 17 bases. Germline lookup yields CDR1 GTSNPN and CDR2 SVGIG (reference sequence). The CDR3 covers 14 residues. CDR3 sequence: CAWSPTLTGNEQYF. In DNA, the CDR3 is TGTGCCTGGAGCCCAACCCTTACAGGCAACGAGCAGTACTTC.

The genes are TRBV28 and TRBJ1-2; D might be TRBD1 (5 bases). Germline values: CDR1 MDHEN, CDR2 SYDVKM. Trimming pared 6 bases from V and 9 bases from J, leaving 23 bases between. CDR3 size: 15 residues. CDR3 bases: TGTGCCAGCAGCCCTATTGACAGCGGGTTCGGGAGCTACACCTTC. This translates into CASSPIDSGFGSYTF.

J is TRBJ1-1 and V is TRBV19; the D is unclear. The CDR3 covers 11 residues. Germline CDR1 is LNHDA and CDR2 is SQIVND (reference sequence). V was shortened by 4 bases and J by 3 bases, with 3 bases between the two germline ends. CDR3: CASSTYTEAFF. Here the CDR3 DNA reads TGTGCCAGTAGTACCTACACTGAAGCTTTCTTT.

This clone has a handful of counts. The chain uses TRBV18 and TRBJ1-6; 10 bases align to TRBD1. Germline CDR1 KGHSH, CDR2 LQKENI. The CDR3 spans 13 residues. V lost 8 bases and J lost 10; bases outside the gene matches: 5. DNA of the CDR3: TGTGCCAGCCAGACAGGGGGCCGGTCACCCCTCCACTTT. Translating gives CASQTGGRSPLHF.

The gene calls are TRBV2 and TRBJ1-5; D possibly corresponds to TRBD1 (5 bases). The V end lost 3 bases, the J end lost 5 bases, and 8 bases lay between the germline ends. The CDR3 runs to 13 residues. Looked up from germline, CDR1 is SNHLY and CDR2 is FYNNEI. CDR3 sequence reads: CASSDGAHQPQHF. In DNA form, the CDR3 reads TGTGCCAGCAGTGATGGGGCCCATCAGCCCCAGCATTTT. Supplemented by reference TRBV2 and TRBJ1-5, the full variable domain reads EPEVTQTPSHQVTQMGQEVILRCVPISNHLYFYWYRQILGQKVEFLVSFYNNEISEKSEIFDDQFSVERPDGSNFTLKIRSTKLEDSAMYFCASSDGAHQPQHFGDGTRLSIL.

The chain couples TRBV2 to TRBJ2-2, with a tentative D call TRBD1 (5 bases). The germline V and J ends were trimmed by 8 bases and 5 bases, with 18 bases remaining between them. The germline V gene encodes CDR1 SNHLY and CDR2 FYNNEI. The CDR3 has 15 amino acids. The CDR3: CASGSGGRGTGELFF. The CDR3 bases are TGTGCCAGCGGCTCAGGTGGAAGGGGTACCGGGGAGCTGTTTTTT.

This chain uses TRBV6-7 with TRBJ2-7; 9 positions agree with TRBD1. TRBV6-7 is known as an ORF, though its function is uncertain. V lost 2 bases, J lost 0 bases, and 17 bases stayed unmatched. The length of the CDR3 is 20 residues. CDR3 sequence reads: CASSYPPVGTGPSFSYEQYF. The DNA of the CDR3 is TGTGCCAGCAGTTACCCGCCAGTAGGGACAGGGCCCTCTTTCTCCTACGAGCAGTACTTC.

This chain uses TRBV2 with TRBJ2-1; D is uncertain. The ends were cut back, 5 bases at V and 10 bases at J, with 15 bases in the middle. The CDR3 totals 13 residues. Germline V gene sequence: CDR1 SNHLY, CDR2 FYNNEI. CDR3 in amino acids: CASSLLIESEQFF. For the CDR3, the DNA is TGTGCCAGCAGTCTTTTGATAGAATCAGAGCAGTTCTTC.

The chain is built from TRBV28 and TRBJ1-2, with 7 bases matching TRBD1. The germline gives CDR1 MDHEN, CDR2 SYDVKM. The CDR3 length is 16 residues. V was pared by 5 bases and J by 5 bases, with 14 bases of the junction left unmatched. CDR3 region: CASSEPGQIKFYGYTF. For the CDR3, the DNA is TGTGCCAGCAGTGAACCGGGACAGATTAAATTTTATGGCTACACCTTC.

The chain recombines TRBV5-1 with TRBJ2-4; tentatively, D is TRBD2 (5 bases). The V and J ends lost 0 bases and 0 bases respectively, with 10 bases between them. CDR3 length: 16 amino acids. The germline gives CDR1 SGHRS, CDR2 YFSETQ. CDR3 loop: CASSLDPGVAKNIQYF. CDR3 coding DNA: TGCGCCAGCAGCTTGGACCCCGGGGTAGCCAAAAACATTCAGTACTTC.

The chain couples TRBV9 to TRBJ1-2; D is unclear. The CDR3 consists of 15 residues. The V end lost 0 bases, the J end lost 4 bases, and 13 bases lay between the germline ends. CDR1 SGDLS and CDR2 YYNGEE come from the germline V gene. This chain's CDR3 is CASSVDIGSSYGYTF. CDR3 nucleotides: TGTGCCAGCAGCGTAGATATCGGGAGTAGCTATGGCTACACCTTC.

This chain connects TRBV6-1 to TRBJ2-2; TRBD1 might be the D (6 bases). Germline-derived CDR1 and CDR2 are MNHNS and SASEGT. Deletions cut 3 bases from V and 5 bases from J, with 16 bases between. The CDR3 has 16 amino acids. CDR3 sequence reads: CASSDVWGRGTGELFF. CDR3 coding DNA: TGTGCCAGCAGTGATGTGTGGGGGCGCGGGACCGGGGAGCTGTTTTTT.

The rearrangement uses TRBV6-5 and TRBJ2-1; TRBD2 agrees at 7 bases. The junction had 8 bases not matched to a gene; V was cut back by 2 bases and J by 10 bases. The CDR3 is made up of 14 amino acids. Per germline, CDR1 MNHEY and CDR2 SVGAGI. This chain's CDR3 is CASSYGGRAREQFF. CDR3 bases: TGTGCCAGCAGTTACGGTGGGAGGGCCAGAGAGCAGTTCTTC.